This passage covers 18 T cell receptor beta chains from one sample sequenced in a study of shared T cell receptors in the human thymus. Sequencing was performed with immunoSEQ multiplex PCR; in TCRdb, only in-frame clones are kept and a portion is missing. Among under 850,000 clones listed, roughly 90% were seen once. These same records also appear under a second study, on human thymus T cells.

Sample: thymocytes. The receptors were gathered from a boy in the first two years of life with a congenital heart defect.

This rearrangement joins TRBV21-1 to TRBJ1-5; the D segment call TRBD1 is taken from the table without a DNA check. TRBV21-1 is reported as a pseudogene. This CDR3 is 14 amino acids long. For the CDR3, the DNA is TGTGCCAGCAGCACTCGGGACAGGGGAGAGCCCCAGCATTTT. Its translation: CASSTRDRGEPQHF.

DNA for the CDR3: TGTGCCAGCAGCCGGAGAGGCGGGACTAGCGGGAGAGGTCGCGACGAGCAGTACTTC. It encodes CASSRRGGTSGRGRDEQYF. The chain carries TRBV5-6 and TRBJ2-7; 14 bases are a match to TRBD2. CDR3 length: 19 amino acids. The germline CDR1 and CDR2 sequences are SGHDT and YYEEEE. The V segment lost 4 bases and the J segment 5 bases; nucleotides outside the gene matches: 17. The full variable domain, with the rest looked up from reference TRBV5-6 and TRBJ2-7, is DAGVTQSPTHLIKTRGQQVTLRCSPKSGHDTVSWYQQALGQGPQFIFQYYEEEERQRGNFPDRFSGHQFPNYSSELNVNALLLGDSALYLCASSRRGGTSGRGRDEQYFGPGTRLTVT.

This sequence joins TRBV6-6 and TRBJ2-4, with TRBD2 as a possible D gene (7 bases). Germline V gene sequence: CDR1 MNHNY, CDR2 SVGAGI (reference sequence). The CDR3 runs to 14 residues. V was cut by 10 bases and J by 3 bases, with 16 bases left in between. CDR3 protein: CATSGGPGKNIQYF. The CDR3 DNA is TGTGCCACCTCCGGGGGGCCTGGCAAAAACATTCAGTACTTC.

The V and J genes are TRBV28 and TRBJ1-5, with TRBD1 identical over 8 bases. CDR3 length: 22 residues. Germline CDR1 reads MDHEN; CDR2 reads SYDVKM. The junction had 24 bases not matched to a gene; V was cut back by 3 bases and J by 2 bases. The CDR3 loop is CASSFVDLLTGEKRCCNQPQHF. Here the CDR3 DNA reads TGTGCCAGCAGTTTTGTAGACCTCCTGACAGGGGAAAAAAGATGTTGCAATCAGCCCCAGCATTTT.

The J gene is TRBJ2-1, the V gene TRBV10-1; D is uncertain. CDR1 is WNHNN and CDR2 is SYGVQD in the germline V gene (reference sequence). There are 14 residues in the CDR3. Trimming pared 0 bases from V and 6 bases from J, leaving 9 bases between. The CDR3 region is CASSESPEVNEQFF. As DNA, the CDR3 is TGCGCCAGCAGTGAGTCTCCCGAGGTCAATGAGCAGTTCTTC.

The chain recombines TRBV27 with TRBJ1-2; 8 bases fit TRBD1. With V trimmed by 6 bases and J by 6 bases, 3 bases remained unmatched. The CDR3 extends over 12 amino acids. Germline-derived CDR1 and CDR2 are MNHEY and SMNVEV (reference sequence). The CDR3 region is CASRAGGDGYTF. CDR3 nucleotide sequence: TGTGCCAGCAGGGCAGGGGGCGATGGCTACACCTTC.

The chain's CDR3 is CASKGQGMNTEAFF. CDR3 DNA: TGTGCCAGCAAAGGACAGGGAATGAACACTGAAGCTTTCTTT. This sequence joins TRBV2 and TRBJ1-1; 8 bases map to TRBD1. CDR1 SNHLY and CDR2 FYNNEI come from the germline V gene. This CDR3 has 14 amino acids. V trimming: 7 bases; J trimming: 0 bases; junction bases outside the gene matches: 4.

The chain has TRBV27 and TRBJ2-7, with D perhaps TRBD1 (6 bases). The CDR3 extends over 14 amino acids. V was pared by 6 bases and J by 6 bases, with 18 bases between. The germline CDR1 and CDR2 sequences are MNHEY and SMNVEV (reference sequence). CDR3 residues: CASSPVGGGAEQYF. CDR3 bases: TGTGCCAGCAGCCCGGTTGGGGGCGGAGCCGAGCAGTACTTC.

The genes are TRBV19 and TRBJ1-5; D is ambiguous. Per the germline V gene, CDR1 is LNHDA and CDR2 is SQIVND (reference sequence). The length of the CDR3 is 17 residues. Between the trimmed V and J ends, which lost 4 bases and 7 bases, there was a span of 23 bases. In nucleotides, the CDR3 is TGTGCCAGTAGTAGGGTAAGCGAGAGACCATTCGGACAGCCCCAGCATTTT. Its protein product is CASSRVSERPFGQPQHF.

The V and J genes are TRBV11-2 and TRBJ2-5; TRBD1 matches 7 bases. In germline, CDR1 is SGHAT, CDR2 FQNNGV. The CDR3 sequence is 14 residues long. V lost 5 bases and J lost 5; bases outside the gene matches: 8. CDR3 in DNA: TGTGCCAGCAGCAGTACAGGGGAGTCGGAGACCCAGTACTTC. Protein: CASSSTGESETQYF.

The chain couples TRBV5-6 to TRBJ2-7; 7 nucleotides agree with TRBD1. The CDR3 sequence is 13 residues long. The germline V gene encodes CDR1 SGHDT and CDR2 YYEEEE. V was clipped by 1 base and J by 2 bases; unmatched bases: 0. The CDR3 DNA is TGTGCCAGCAGCTTGACAGGGGCCTACGAGCAGTACTTC. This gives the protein CASSLTGAYEQYF.

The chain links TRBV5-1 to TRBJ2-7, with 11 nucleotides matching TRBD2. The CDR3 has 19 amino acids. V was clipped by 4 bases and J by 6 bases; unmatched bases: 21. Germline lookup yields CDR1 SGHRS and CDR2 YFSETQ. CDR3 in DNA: TGCGCCAGCAGCCGACCGCGGATTAGCGGGAGGGCCTTCCGATTCGAGCAGTACTTC. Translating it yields CASSRPRISGRAFRFEQYF.

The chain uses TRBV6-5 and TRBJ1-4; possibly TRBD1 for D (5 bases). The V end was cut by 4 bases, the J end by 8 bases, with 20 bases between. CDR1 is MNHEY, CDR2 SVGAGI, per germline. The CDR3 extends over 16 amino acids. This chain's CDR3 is CASSLHSSPGQEKLFF. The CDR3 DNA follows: TGTGCCAGCAGTTTACACTCCAGCCCAGGGCAGGAAAAACTGTTTTTT.

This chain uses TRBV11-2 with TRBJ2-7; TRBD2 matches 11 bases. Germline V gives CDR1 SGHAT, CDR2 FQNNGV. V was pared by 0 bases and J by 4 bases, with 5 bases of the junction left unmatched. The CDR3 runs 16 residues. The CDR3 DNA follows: TGTGCCAGCAGCTTAGACGGACTAGCGGGTAGTTACGAGCAGTACTTC. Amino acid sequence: CASSLDGLAGSYEQYF.

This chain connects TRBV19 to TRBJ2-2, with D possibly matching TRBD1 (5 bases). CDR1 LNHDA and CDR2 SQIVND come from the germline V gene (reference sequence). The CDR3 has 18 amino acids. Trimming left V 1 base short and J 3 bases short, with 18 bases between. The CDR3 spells CASSIVNRPPMDTGELFF. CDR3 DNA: TGTGCCAGTAGTATAGTAAACAGGCCGCCGATGGACACCGGGGAGCTGTTTTTT.

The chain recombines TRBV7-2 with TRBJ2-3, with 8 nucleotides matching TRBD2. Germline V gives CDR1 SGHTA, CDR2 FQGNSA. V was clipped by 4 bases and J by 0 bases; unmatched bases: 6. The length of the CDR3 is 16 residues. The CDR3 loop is CASSSPPGGSTDTQYF. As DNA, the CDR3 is TGTGCCAGCAGCTCCCCCCCGGGGGGGAGCACAGATACGCAGTATTTT.

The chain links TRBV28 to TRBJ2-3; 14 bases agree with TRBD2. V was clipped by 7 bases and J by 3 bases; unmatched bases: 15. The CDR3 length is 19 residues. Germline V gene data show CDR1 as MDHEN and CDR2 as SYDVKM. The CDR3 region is CASKCRRLAGGPRTDTQYF. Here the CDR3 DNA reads TGTGCCAGCAAGTGCCGGAGACTAGCGGGAGGGCCTAGGACAGATACGCAGTATTTT. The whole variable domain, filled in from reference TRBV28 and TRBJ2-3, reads DVKVTQSSRYLVKRTGEKVFLECVQDMDHENMFWYRQDPGLGLRLIYFSYDVKMKEKGDIPEGYSVSREKKERFSLILESASTNQTSMYLCASKCRRLAGGPRTDTQYFGPGTRLTVL.

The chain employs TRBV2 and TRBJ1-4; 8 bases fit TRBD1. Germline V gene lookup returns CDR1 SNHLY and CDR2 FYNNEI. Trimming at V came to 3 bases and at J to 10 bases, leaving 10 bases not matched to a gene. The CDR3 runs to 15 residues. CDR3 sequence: CASSEIGQGTGKLFF. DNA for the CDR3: TGTGCCAGCAGTGAGATTGGCCAGGGGACAGGAAAACTGTTTTTT.